This T cell receptor (beta chain) is from a study of T and B cells in COVID-19 patients. Whole-study context: COVID-19 patients gave peripheral blood either during active infection or after recovery.

Points on this clonotype: Its antigen is still unknown.

From blood, 250-500 ng of genomic DNA served as TRB template. The CDR3 has 14 amino acids. Germline V gene lookup returns CDR1 SGDLS and CDR2 YYNGEE. Trimming removed 4 bases from V and 1 base from J, with 12 bases in between. The study's findings and limits: Patients with COVID-19 reportedly showed strongly skewed T cell receptor beta variable and joining gene usage.

TRB rearrangements were amplified by multiplex PCR with BIOMED2 TRB-A/B primers. TCRdb used MiXCR to reprocess the multiplex PCR reads, holding one entry per CDR3 protein. Found here are 800 to 1,000 distinct CDR3 sequences, 28% of them singletons; the top ten hold 25% to 30%. The J gene is TRBJ2-7, the V gene TRBV9, with D possibly matching TRBD2 (6 bases). The sequence was obtained from a human donor with active COVID-19. Material for sequencing was blood. In DNA form, the CDR3 reads TGTGCCAGCAGCCTCGGGACTGTATCCTACGAGCAGTACTTC. It codes for CASSLGTVSYEQYF.